A selection of T cell receptor beta chains follows, all from one sample in a study of neurological immune-mediated disorders. MiXCR, run by TCRdb on the 5' RACE reads, gives a single entry per CDR3 protein. The table lists some 30,000 distinct CDR3 sequences, around 21% of them singletons, with approximately 30% in the top ten. The specimen was CD4+ T cells from blood. The origin of the receptors is a man aged 50 to 60 with HTLV-1-associated myelopathy (HAM/TSP). CDR3s include the opening cysteine and the closing phenylalanine or tryptophan. A D gene is named only where the DNA matches it firmly. Size is omitted from some rows. Given values are once, few, many or a class for expanded clones.

few	TRBV19	-	TRBJ2-3	CASSNPGGTDTQYF	TGTGCCTCAAGTAACCCCGGCGGCACAGATACGCAGTATTTT
many	TRBV7-3	-	TRBJ2-3	CASSWGLRDTQYF	TGTGCCAGCAGCTGGGGCCTGAGGGATACGCAGTATTTT
few	TRBV20-1	-	TRBJ2-1	CSARAGTLYNEQFF	TGCAGTGCTAGAGCCGGGACCCTCTACAATGAGCAGTTCTTC
many	TRBV2	-	TRBJ1-2	CASSEGSSYGYTF	TGTGCCAGCAGTGAAGGCAGTTCCTATGGCTACACCTTC
many	TRBV16	-	TRBJ1-4	CASSQPRTGTLNEKLFF	TGTGCCAGCAGCCAACCTCGAACCGGGACACTGAATGAAAAACTGTTTTTT
many	TRBV20-1	-	TRBJ1-1	CSATPFTDTEAFF	TGCAGTGCTACCCCCTTCACGGACACTGAAGCTTTCTTT
many	TRBV29-1	-	TRBJ2-6	CSVAPRSGANVLTF	TGCAGCGTAGCTCCCAGGTCTGGGGCCAACGTCCTGACTTTC
-	TRBV20-1	-	TRBJ2-3	CSARAGPLYTQYF	TGCAGTGCTAGAGCGGGACCCTTATATACGCAGTATTTT
once	TRBV24-1	TRBD1	TRBJ2-3	CATSSTGQGGTDTQYF	TGTGCCACCAGCTCCACCGGACAGGGTGGCACAGATACGCAGTATTTT
many	TRBV7-3	-	TRBJ1-1	CASSLRGLNTEAFF	TGTGCCAGCAGCCTAAGAGGTCTGAACACTGAAGCTTTCTTT
-	TRBV20-1	TRBD2	TRBJ2-1	CSAIGYGGKFYNEQFF	TGCAGTGCTATTGGGTACGGGGGGAAGTTCTACAATGAGCAGTTCTTC
many	TRBV20-1	-	TRBJ1-2	CSARVRVSGGYTF	TGCAGTGCTAGAGTACGGGTATCTGGTGGCTACACCTTC
many	TRBV20-1	TRBD1	TRBJ2-2	CSARGQAYTGELFF	TGCAGTGCCAGGGGGCAAGCATACACCGGGGAGCTGTTTTTT
many	TRBV5-6	TRBD1	TRBJ1-1	CASSPLDRRNTEAFF	TGTGCCAGCAGCCCCTTGGACAGGCGCAACACTGAAGCTTTCTTT
-	TRBV12-3/TRBV12-4	-	TRBJ1-5	CASNTGLFRQPQHF	TGTGCCAGCAATACGGGTCTTTTCCGACAGCCCCAGCATTTT
-	TRBV3-1	-	TRBJ1-1	CASSPGGRYTESSF	TGTGCCAGCAGCCCCGGAGGGCGGTACACTGAATCTTCCTTT
many	TRBV27	TRBD1	TRBJ1-2	CASSLSSQGAHGYTF	TGTGCCAGCAGTTTATCGTCTCAGGGGGCGCATGGCTACACCTTC
many	TRBV10-3	-	TRBJ2-5	CAISGGVETQYF	TGTGCCATCAGTGGGGGGGTGGAGACCCAGTACTTC
many	TRBV18	TRBD1	TRBJ2-5	CASSARGQGRETQYF	TGTGCCAGCTCAGCTCGCGGACAGGGGCGGGAGACCCAGTACTTC
-	TRBV3-1	-	TRBJ1-2	CASSEGMTSEDGYTF	TGTGCCAGCAGCGAGGGAATGACGTCCGAGGATGGCTACACCTTC
many	TRBV7-2	TRBD1	TRBJ1-6	CASSLGDRVYSPLHF	TGTGCCAGCAGCTTAGGGGACAGGGTCTATTCACCCCTCCACTTT
many	TRBV3-1	-	TRBJ1-5	CASSQGMGVRNQPQHF	TGTGCCAGCAGCCAAGGTATGGGGGTTCGCAATCAGCCCCAGCATTTT
many	TRBV20-1	TRBD1	TRBJ1-2	CSARDDGTGGVNYGYTF	TGCAGTGCTAGAGATGACGGGACAGGCGGAGTTAACTATGGCTACACCTTC
many	TRBV5-1	TRBD1	TRBJ1-6	CASSLPGQRNSPLHF	TGCGCCAGCAGCTTACCGGGACAGAGAAATTCACCCCTCCACTTT
many	TRBV20-1	-	TRBJ1-4	CSARLGGPGELFF	TGCAGTGCTAGATTAGGGGGACCCGGTGAACTGTTTTTT
many	TRBV9	-	TRBJ2-6	CASSVGGSGANVLTF	TGTGCCAGCAGCGTAGGGGGTTCTGGGGCCAACGTCCTGACTTTC
many	TRBV7-9	TRBD2	TRBJ2-3	CASSKGSGITDTQYF	TGTGCCAGCAGCAAAGGCAGCGGGATCACAGATACGCAGTATTTT
many	TRBV5-1	TRBD2	TRBJ2-2	CASSPGLAVPTGELFF	TGCGCCAGCAGCCCCGGGCTAGCGGTACCCACCGGGGAGCTGTTTTTT
many	TRBV12-3/TRBV12-4	TRBD2	TRBJ2-5	CASRLGLAGMETQYF	TGTGCCAGCAGGCTGGGGCTAGCGGGGATGGAGACCCAGTACTTC
many	TRBV27	TRBD1	TRBJ1-2	CASSPDESRGRKFYGYTF	TGTGCCAGCAGTCCAGACGAAAGCAGGGGGCGAAAATTCTATGGCTACACCTTC
-	TRBV18	-	TRBJ2-2	CASSPPGGTGELFF	TGTGCCAGCTCACCACCGGGGGGCACCGGGGAGCTGTTTTTT
many	TRBV5-1	-	TRBJ1-1	CASSTITGNTEAFF	TGCGCCAGCTCTACTATTACAGGGAACACTGAAGCTTTCTTT
many	TRBV20-1	TRBD2	TRBJ2-1	CSARGLAGPYNEQFF	TGCAGTGCTAGAGGGCTAGCGGGACCCTACAATGAGCAGTTCTTC
many	TRBV7-3	TRBD2	TRBJ2-1	CASSFSGAYNEQFF	TGTGCCAGCAGCTTTAGCGGGGCCTACAATGAGCAGTTCTTC
-	TRBV7-8	-	TRBJ2-2	CASSLAGPGELFF	TGTGCCAGCAGCTTAGCGGGCCCCGGGGAGCTGTTTTTT
many	TRBV5-1	-	TRBJ2-1	CASSLLGDPNNEQFF	TGCGCCAGCAGCTTGTTGGGGGATCCTAACAATGAGCAGTTCTTC
many	TRBV20-1	TRBD2	TRBJ2-3	CSASGYRGGATDTQYF	TGCAGTGCTAGCGGGTACCGGGGGGGGGCCACAGATACGCAGTATTTT
few	TRBV6-2/TRBV6-3	-	TRBJ1-4	CASSYFGTTNEKLFF	TGTGCCAGCAGTTACTTTGGCACAACTAATGAAAAACTGTTTTTT
many	TRBV19	TRBD2	TRBJ2-1	CATRGGLAGGYNEQFF	TGTGCCACCCGCGGTGGGCTAGCGGGGGGGTACAATGAGCAGTTCTTC
many	TRBV5-1	TRBD1	TRBJ2-2	CASRQTGVRAGELFF	TGCGCCAGCAGACAAACAGGGGTGCGGGCCGGGGAGCTGTTTTTT
many	TRBV7-9	-	TRBJ2-7	CASSLVRTGESYEQYF	TGTGCCAGCAGCTTAGTTCGAACCGGAGAGTCCTACGAGCAGTACTTC
many	TRBV7-2	TRBD2	TRBJ2-3	CASSYTGLADTDTQYF	TGTGCCAGCAGCTACACGGGACTAGCGGACACAGATACGCAGTATTTT
once	TRBV6-6	TRBD1	TRBJ1-1	CASSLRPGQENTEAFF	TGTGCCAGCAGTTTACGTCCGGGACAGGAGAACACTGAAGCTTTCTTT